The clone carrying this T cell receptor (beta chain) was observed a handful of times. The data stem from a study of shared clonotypes between healthy human individuals. CDR1 is SNHLY and CDR2 is FYNNEI in the germline V gene. CDR3 size: 12 residues. The junction had 0 bases not matched to a gene; V was cut back by 6 bases and J by 4 bases. Adults of Caucasian background living in Nashville, Tennessee made up all donors. Sequencing was performed with immunoSEQ multiplex PCR; in TCRdb, only in-frame clones are kept and a portion is missing. The sample carries around 2.1 million clones, 90% to 97% recorded once.

The chain joins TRBV2 to TRBJ1-2, with 9 nucleotides matching TRBD1. The sample comprised naive CD4+ T cells sorted from blood. As to subset: CD45RA+ positively selected. The TCR originated in a man aged 18 to 29 in good health. CDR3 nucleotides: TGTGCCAGCAGGACAGGGGGCTATGGCTACACCTTC. It translates to CASRTGGYGYTF.